The 17 T cell receptor beta chains below all came from one sample that was sequenced in a study of blood T cell repertoires in COVID-19. Repertoires were generated with immunoSEQ multiplex PCR, while TCRdb's copy carries only in-frame clones and drops some. The data show about 34,000 clones, roughly 91% seen once. Sequencing was carried out using peripheral blood. These receptors were collected from a man of 80 years or more with acute or convalescent COVID-19.

This rearrangement joins TRBV7-8 to TRBJ2-5; 9 positions agree with TRBD1. V was clipped by 4 bases and J by 4 bases; unmatched bases: 1. The CDR3 has 13 residues. Germline lookup yields CDR1 SGHVS and CDR2 FQNEAQ. CDR3 region: CASSSDRGETQYF. CDR3 coding DNA: TGTGCCAGCAGCTCGGACAGGGGAGAGACCCAGTACTTC.

This clone was seen a few times. This rearrangement joins TRBV16 to TRBJ1-2; the D is unclear. Germline V CDR1 and CDR2: KGHSY, FQNENV. The V end lost 2 bases, the J end lost 4 bases, and 20 bases lay between the germline ends. The CDR3 runs to 17 residues. The CDR3 region is CASSQPGGGLPLYGYTF. The DNA for the CDR3 is TGTGCCAGCAGCCAACCGGGAGGAGGGTTACCCCTCTATGGCTACACCTTC.

The rearrangement links TRBV7-9 to TRBJ1-3, with D unresolved. Germline CDR1 is SEHNR and CDR2 is FQNEAQ (reference sequence). Trimming pared 3 bases from V and 0 bases from J, leaving 6 bases between. This CDR3 spans 14 amino acids. The CDR3 sequence: CASSFSLSGNTIYF. CDR3 DNA: TGTGCCAGCAGCTTCTCACTCTCTGGAAACACCATATATTTT. The full variable domain, with the rest looked up from reference TRBV7-9 and TRBJ1-3, is DTGVSQNPRHKITKRGQNVTFRCDPISEHNRLYWYRQTLGQGPEFLTYFQNEAQLEKSRLLSDRFSAERPKGSFSTLEIQRTEQGDSAMYLCASSFSLSGNTIYFGEGSWLTVV.

This chain joins TRBV5-1 and TRBJ2-7, with 7 bases aligning to TRBD1. Germline V gene data show CDR1 as SGHRS and CDR2 as YFSETQ. The CDR3 contains 15 residues. Trimming at V came to 4 bases and at J to 0 bases, leaving 7 bases not matched to a gene. For the CDR3, the DNA is TGCGCCAGCAGCGAGGGACAGTCAAGCTCCTACGAGCAGTACTTC. Amino acids: CASSEGQSSSYEQYF.

This clone was recorded once. This rearrangement joins TRBV7-2 to TRBJ2-7; 7 bases fit TRBD1. J was trimmed by 2 bases and V by 8 bases; bases with no gene match: 9. The CDR3 runs 14 residues. From germline, CDR1 is SGHTA and CDR2 FQGNSA. Written as DNA, the CDR3 is TGTGCCAGCCAAACTAGGACAGGAGCCTACGAGCAGTACTTC. Translating it yields CASQTRTGAYEQYF.

The chain carries TRBV30 and TRBJ2-2, with 10 bases that match TRBD1. The CDR3 consists of 18 residues. Trimming at V came to 0 bases and at J to 6 bases, leaving 13 bases not matched to a gene. The germline V gene encodes CDR1 GTSNPN and CDR2 SVGIG (reference sequence). The CDR3: CAWSVPRGWDRGAGELFF. The CDR3 region has the DNA TGTGCCTGGAGTGTACCCAGAGGATGGGACAGGGGAGCCGGGGAGCTGTTTTTT.

This clone was seen more than once but under ten times. The genes are TRBV4-1 and TRBJ1-1; tentatively, D is TRBD1 (5 bases). Germline assignment: CDR1 MGHRA and CDR2 YSYEKL. There are 19 residues in the CDR3. V was pared by 4 bases and J by 4 bases, with 28 bases between. The CDR3 DNA is TGCGCCAGCAGCCTTATCCAACCCAACCGCAGGGAAAAGAGCACTGAAGCTTTCTTT. Residues: CASSLIQPNRREKSTEAFF.

The chain joins TRBV28 to TRBJ1-5, with a possible D match to TRBD1 (6 bases). V shed 4 bases and J shed 5 bases, with 18 bases lying between them. CDR1 MDHEN and CDR2 SYDVKM come from the germline V gene. The CDR3 contains 16 residues. The chain's CDR3 is CASSWRQGTTDQPQHF. CDR3 bases: TGTGCCAGCAGTTGGAGGCAGGGGACAACGGATCAGCCCCAGCATTTT.

The V call is TRBV4-2, the J call TRBJ2-5; TRBD2 agrees at 11 bases. The CDR3 totals 16 residues. Germline CDR1 LGHNA, CDR2 YNFKEQ. The junction had 7 bases not matched to a gene; V was cut back by 2 bases and J by 5 bases. The chain's CDR3 is CASSQPLAGGVETQYF. CDR3 nucleotide sequence: TGTGCCAGCAGCCAACCCTTAGCGGGGGGGGTTGAGACCCAGTACTTC.

CDR3 nucleotide sequence: TGTGCCAGCTCACTCCAGAAGAACACTGAAGCTTTCTTT. Amino acid sequence: CASSLQKNTEAFF. This chain uses TRBV18 with TRBJ1-1; D gene unclear. The CDR3 covers 13 residues. Germline V gene sequence: CDR1 KGHSH, CDR2 LQKENI. V was pared by 4 bases and J by 1 base, with 7 bases between.

This clone was seen a single time. The rearrangement uses TRBV19 and TRBJ2-3, with TRBD2 matching 8 bases. The V gene end was trimmed by 5 bases and the J gene end by 3 bases; junction bases not matched to a gene: 7. CDR3 length: 15 residues. CDR1 and CDR2 (germline): LNHDA, SQIVND (reference sequence). The DNA of the CDR3 is TGTGCCAGTAGTCTCGGGAGGGTCCTAACAGATACGCAGTATTTT. It translates to CASSLGRVLTDTQYF.

The J gene is TRBJ2-2, the V gene TRBV10-2; the D gene is possibly TRBD1 (6 bases). Trimming pared 4 bases from V and 5 bases from J, leaving 8 bases between. The CDR3 contains 13 residues. Per the germline V gene, CDR1 is WSHSY and CDR2 is SAAADI. The DNA for the CDR3 is TGCGCCAGCAGTGCCCAGGGGACCGGGGAGCTGTTTTTT. Translated: CASSAQGTGELFF.

This clone has just one count. The chain's CDR3 is CSAGQLNTGELFF. In DNA, the CDR3 is TGCAGCGCCGGACAGCTTAACACCGGGGAGCTGTTTTTT. This chain links TRBV29-1 with TRBJ2-2, with a weak D call TRBD1 (6 bases). CDR1 is SQVTM and CDR2 is ANQGSEA in the germline V gene. Trimming removed 7 bases at V and 2 bases at J, with 11 bases between. The CDR3 loop spans 13 amino acids.

The CDR3 nucleotides read TGCGCCAGCAGCTTGGCGGTACAGGGGACCGGGGAGCTGTTTTTT. This encodes CASSLAVQGTGELFF. The chain uses TRBV5-1 and TRBJ2-2, with 7 nucleotides matching TRBD1. V lost 0 bases, J lost 5 bases, and 4 bases stayed unmatched. Germline CDR1 and CDR2: SGHRS and YFSETQ. The CDR3 contains 15 residues.

The chain combines TRBV5-1 with TRBJ1-4; weak D call: TRBD1 (5 bases). The CDR3 totals 16 residues. The V end was cut by 4 bases, the J end by 0 bases, with 13 bases between. CDR1 SGHRS and CDR2 YFSETQ come from the germline V gene. In DNA, the CDR3 is TGCGCCAGCAGCGCGCTCGGGGGGGCAACTAATGAAAAACTGTTTTTT. It specifies CASSALGGATNEKLFF.

The gene calls are TRBV5-1 and TRBJ2-1, with a possible D match to TRBD2 (6 bases). CDR3 size: 14 residues. Germline CDR1 SGHRS, CDR2 YFSETQ. Trimming pared 0 bases from V and 4 bases from J, leaving 8 bases between. CDR3: CASSLAGEYNEQFF. The CDR3 DNA reads TGCGCCAGCAGCTTGGCGGGGGAATACAATGAGCAGTTCTTC.

V is TRBV27 and J is TRBJ1-4; D unclear. Trimming took off 6 bases at V and 3 bases at J, with 8 bases between the two ends. Germline V gene data show CDR1 as MNHEY and CDR2 as SMNVEV (reference sequence). This CDR3 has 13 amino acids. Here the CDR3 DNA reads TGTGCCAGCAGAAACTATGCTAATGAAAAACTGTTTTTT. The encoded protein is CASRNYANEKLFF.